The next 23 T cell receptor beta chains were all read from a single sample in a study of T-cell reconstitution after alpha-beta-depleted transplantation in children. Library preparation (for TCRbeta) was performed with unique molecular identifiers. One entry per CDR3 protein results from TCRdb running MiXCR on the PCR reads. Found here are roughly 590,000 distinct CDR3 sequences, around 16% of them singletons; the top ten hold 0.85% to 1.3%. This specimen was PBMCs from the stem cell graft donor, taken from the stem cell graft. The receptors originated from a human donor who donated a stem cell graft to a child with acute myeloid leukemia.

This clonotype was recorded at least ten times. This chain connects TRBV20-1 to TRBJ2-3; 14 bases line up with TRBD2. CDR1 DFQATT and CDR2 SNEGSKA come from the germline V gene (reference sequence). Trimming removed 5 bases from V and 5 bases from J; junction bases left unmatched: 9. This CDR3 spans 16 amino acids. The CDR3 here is CSAPPRLAGGVDTQYF. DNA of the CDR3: TGCAGTGCTCCTCCCAGACTAGCGGGGGGGGTAGATACGCAGTATTTT.

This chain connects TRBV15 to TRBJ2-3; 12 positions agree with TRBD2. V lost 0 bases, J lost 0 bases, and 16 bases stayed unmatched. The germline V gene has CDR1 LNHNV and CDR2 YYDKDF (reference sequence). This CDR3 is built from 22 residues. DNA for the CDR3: TGTGCCACCAGCAGAGATAAAGTCCGTATCACTAGCGGGGGGCCTAGCACAGATACGCAGTATTTT. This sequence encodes CATSRDKVRITSGGPSTDTQYF.

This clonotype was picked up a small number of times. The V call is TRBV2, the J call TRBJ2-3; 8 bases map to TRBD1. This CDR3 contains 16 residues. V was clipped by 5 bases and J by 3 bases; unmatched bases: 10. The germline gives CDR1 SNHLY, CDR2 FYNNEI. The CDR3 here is CASSNRDRLPTDTQYF. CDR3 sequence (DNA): TGTGCCAGCAGTAACCGGGACAGGCTTCCGACAGATACGCAGTATTTT.

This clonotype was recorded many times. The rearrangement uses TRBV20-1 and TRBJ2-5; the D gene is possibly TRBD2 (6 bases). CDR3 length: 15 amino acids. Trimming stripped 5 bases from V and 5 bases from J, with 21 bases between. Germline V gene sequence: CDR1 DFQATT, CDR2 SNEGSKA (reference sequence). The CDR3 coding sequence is TGCAGTGCTTATACTGGGGTATTAGGAGGGGAGACCCAGTACTTC. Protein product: CSAYTGVLGGETQYF.

The CDR3 reads CASRSGPAGELFF. Written as DNA, the CDR3 is TGTGCCAGCAGGTCCGGGCCGGCCGGGGAGCTGTTTTTT. The chain couples TRBV12-3 or TRBV12-4 to TRBJ2-2; D call uncertain. The CDR3 has 13 residues. The V end was cut by 6 bases, the J end by 6 bases, with 11 bases between.

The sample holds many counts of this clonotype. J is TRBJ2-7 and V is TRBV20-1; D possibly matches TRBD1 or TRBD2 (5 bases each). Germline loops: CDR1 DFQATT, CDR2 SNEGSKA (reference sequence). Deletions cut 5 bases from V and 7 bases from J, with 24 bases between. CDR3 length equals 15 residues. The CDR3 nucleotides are TGCAGTGCTTCTTCACCCTCAGGGACCCCGCGGGAGCAGTACTTC. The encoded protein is CSASSPSGTPREQYF.

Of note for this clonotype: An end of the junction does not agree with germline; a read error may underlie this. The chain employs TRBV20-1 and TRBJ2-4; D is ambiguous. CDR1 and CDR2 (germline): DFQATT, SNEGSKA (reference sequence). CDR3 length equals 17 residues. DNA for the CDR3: TGCTGTGCTAGTATGCCGTTGACTCCGGGCCTCAAAAACATTCAGTACTTC. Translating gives CCASMPLTPGLKNIQYF.

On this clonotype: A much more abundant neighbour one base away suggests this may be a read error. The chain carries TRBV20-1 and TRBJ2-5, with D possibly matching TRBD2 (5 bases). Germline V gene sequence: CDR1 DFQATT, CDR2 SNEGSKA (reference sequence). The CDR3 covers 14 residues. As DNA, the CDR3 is TGCAGTGCTAGAGTGACCCTTGATGGGGAGACCCAGCACTTC. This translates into CSARVTLDGETQHF.

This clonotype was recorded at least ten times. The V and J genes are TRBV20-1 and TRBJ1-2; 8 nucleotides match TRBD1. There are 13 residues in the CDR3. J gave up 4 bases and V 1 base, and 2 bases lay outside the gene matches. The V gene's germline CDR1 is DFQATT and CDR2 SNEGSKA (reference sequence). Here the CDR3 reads CSARAGTGYGYTF. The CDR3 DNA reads TGCAGTGCTAGAGCCGGGACAGGCTATGGCTACACCTTC.

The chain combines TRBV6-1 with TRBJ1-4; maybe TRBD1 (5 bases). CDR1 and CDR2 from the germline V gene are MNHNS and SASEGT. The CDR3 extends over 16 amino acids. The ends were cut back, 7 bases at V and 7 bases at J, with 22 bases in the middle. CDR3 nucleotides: TGTGCCAGCACTCTTTTAAAAGGGGAAGTTGGTGAAAAACTGTTTTTT. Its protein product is CASTLLKGEVGEKLFF.

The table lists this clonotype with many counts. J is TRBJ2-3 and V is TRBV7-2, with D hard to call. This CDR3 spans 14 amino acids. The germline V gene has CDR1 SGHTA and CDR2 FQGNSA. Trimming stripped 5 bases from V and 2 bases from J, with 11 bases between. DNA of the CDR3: TGTGCCAGCAGCGAAAGTCCTCCCACAGATACGCAGTATTTT. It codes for CASSESPPTDTQYF.

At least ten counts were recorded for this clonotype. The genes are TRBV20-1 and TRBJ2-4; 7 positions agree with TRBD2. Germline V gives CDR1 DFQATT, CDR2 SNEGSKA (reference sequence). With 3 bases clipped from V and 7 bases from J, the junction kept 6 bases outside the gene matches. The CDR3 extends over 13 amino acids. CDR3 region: CSARPGRENIQYF. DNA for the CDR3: TGCAGTGCTAGGCCAGGGAGGGAGAACATTCAGTACTTC.

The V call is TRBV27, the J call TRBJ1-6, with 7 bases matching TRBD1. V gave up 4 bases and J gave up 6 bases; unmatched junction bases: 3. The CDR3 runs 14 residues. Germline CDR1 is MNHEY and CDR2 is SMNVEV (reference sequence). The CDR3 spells CASSSHRGNSPLHF. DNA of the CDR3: TGTGCCAGCAGTTCCCACAGGGGTAATTCACCCCTCCACTTT.

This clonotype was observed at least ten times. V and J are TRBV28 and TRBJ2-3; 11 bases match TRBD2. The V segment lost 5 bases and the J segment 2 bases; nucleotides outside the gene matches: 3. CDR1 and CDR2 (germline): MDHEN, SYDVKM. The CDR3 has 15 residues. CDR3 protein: CASSLGLAVTDTQYF. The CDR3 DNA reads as TGTGCCAGCAGTCTGGGACTAGCGGTCACAGATACGCAGTATTTT.

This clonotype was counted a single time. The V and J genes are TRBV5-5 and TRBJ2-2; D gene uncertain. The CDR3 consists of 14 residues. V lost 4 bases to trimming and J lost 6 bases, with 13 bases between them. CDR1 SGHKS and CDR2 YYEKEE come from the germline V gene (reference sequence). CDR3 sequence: CASSPDLISGELFF. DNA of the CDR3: TGTGCCAGCAGCCCTGACCTCATCTCCGGGGAGCTGTTTTTT.

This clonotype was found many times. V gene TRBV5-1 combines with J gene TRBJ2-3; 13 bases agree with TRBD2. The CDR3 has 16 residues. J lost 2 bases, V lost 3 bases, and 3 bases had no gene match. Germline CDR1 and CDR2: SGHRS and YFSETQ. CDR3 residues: CASSWTSGGSTDTQYF. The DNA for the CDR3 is TGCGCCAGCAGCTGGACTAGCGGGGGATCCACAGATACGCAGTATTTT.

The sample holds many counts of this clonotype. CDR3 residues: CSARVVSGGPGVNTQYF. The CDR3 DNA reads as TGCAGTGCTAGAGTGGTTAGCGGGGGCCCAGGTGTGAATACGCAGTATTTT. The chain joins TRBV20-1 to TRBJ2-3; TRBD2 aligns across 9 bases. Unmatched junction bases numbered 15, after V lost 1 base and J lost 7 bases. The CDR3 has 17 amino acids. Germline values: CDR1 DFQATT, CDR2 SNEGSKA (reference sequence).

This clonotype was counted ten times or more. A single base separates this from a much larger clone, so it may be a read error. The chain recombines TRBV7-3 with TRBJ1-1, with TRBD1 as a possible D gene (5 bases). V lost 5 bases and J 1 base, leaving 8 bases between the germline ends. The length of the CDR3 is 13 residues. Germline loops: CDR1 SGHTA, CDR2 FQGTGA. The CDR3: CASSHGQNTEAFF. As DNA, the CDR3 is TGTGCCAGCAGCCACGGACAGAACACTGAAGCTTTCTTT. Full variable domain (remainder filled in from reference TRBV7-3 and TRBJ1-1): GAGVSQTPSNKVTEKGKYVELRCDPISGHTALYWYRQSLGQGPEFLIYFQGTGAADDSGLPNDRFFAVRPEGSVSTLKIQRTERGDSAVYLCASSHGQNTEAFFGQGTRLTVV.

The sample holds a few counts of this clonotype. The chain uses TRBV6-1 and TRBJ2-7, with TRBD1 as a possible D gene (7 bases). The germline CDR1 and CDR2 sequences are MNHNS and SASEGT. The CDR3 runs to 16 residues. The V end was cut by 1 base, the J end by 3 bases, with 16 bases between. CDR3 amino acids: CASSEESWRGLYEQYF. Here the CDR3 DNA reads TGTGCCAGCAGTGAAGAGTCGTGGAGGGGGCTCTACGAGCAGTACTTC.

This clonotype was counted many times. CDR3 sequence reads: CSARDGNRVNQPQHF. The CDR3 nucleotides are TGCAGTGCTAGAGATGGGAACAGGGTCAATCAGCCCCAGCATTTT. The rearrangement joins TRBV20-1 to TRBJ1-5, with D possibly matching TRBD1 (6 bases). V was trimmed by 0 bases and J by 3 bases, leaving 12 bases between them. The CDR3 spans 15 residues. Germline CDR1 and CDR2: DFQATT and SNEGSKA (reference sequence).

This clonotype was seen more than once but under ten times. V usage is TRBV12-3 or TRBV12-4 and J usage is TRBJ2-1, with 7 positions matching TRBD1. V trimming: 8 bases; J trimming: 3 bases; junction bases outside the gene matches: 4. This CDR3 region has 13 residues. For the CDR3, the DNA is TGTGCCAGCTGGAACAGGGGCTACAATGAGCAGTTCTTC. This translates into CASWNRGYNEQFF.

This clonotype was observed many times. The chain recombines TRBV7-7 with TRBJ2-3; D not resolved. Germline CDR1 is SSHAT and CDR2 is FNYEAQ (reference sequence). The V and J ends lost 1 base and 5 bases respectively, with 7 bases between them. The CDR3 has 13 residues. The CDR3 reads CASSLGQQDTQYF. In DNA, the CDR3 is TGTGCCAGCAGCTTAGGTCAACAAGATACGCAGTATTTT.

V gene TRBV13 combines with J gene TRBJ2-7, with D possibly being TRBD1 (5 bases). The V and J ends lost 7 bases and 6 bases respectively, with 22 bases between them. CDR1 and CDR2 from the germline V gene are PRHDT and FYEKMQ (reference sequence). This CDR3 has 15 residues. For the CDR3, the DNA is TGTGCCAGCACCTTTATGTCGACAGTCGGTGGCGAGCAGTACGTC. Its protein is CASTFMSTVGGEQYV.